This T cell receptor (beta chain) was retrieved from a study of glioma-infiltrating T cells. The study's findings and limits: Very few CDR3 sequences were shared between tissue and blood.

Using RNA template, CDR3s of TCR alpha and beta were amplified with iRepertoire arm-PCR. TCRdb passed the multiplex PCR reads through MiXCR, listing each CDR3 protein once. In the table there are 400,000 or so distinct CDR3 sequences, about 40% of which are singletons. As concerns this clonotype: Its specificity is unknown.

The clonotype comes from a human donor with low-grade glioma or glioblastoma, undergoing nonglioma brain surgery, or in good health (not recorded which). Sequencing input: glioma tissue, nonneoplastic brain tissue, or PBMCs (not recorded which).

The CDR3 sequence: CSASNPEGGREQYF. The CDR3 DNA follows: TGCAGTGCTAGTAACCCTGAAGGGGGGCGCGAGCAGTACTTC. V and J are TRBV20-1 and TRBJ2-7; D may match TRBD1 or TRBD2 (6 bases each). This CDR3 spans 14 amino acids. The V gene lost 3 bases and the J gene lost 6 bases, with 18 bases spanning the gap. Germline CDR1 and CDR2: DFQATT and SNEGSKA (reference sequence).